These 28 T cell receptor beta chains came from one sample sequenced in a study of blood T cell repertoires in COVID-19 (dated by TCRdb to between 2020 and 2021). Libraries came from the immunoSEQ multiplex PCR assay. TCRdb holds this immuneACCESS table with in-frame rearrangements only. Some clones are missing; in checked studies, unresolved V genes explain under half, and the rest has no known cause. The sample data list some 200,000 clones, and about nine tenths of these were observed just once. Approximately 6.1% of the sample comes from the top ten. Sequencing used peripheral blood. Receptors originate from a man at least 80 years old with acute or convalescent COVID-19.

The V call is TRBV11-2, the J call TRBJ1-1, with 10 bases identical to TRBD1. V lost 1 base, J lost 1 base, and 6 bases stayed unmatched. CDR1 and CDR2 (germline): SGHAT, FQNNGV. The CDR3 is made up of 17 amino acids. The CDR3 sequence: CASSLVWDRGGNTEAFF. CDR3 DNA: TGTGCCAGCAGCTTAGTTTGGGACAGGGGAGGGAACACTGAAGCTTTCTTT.

In the case of this clone: One end of the junction varies from germline; a read error may be responsible. The identical CDR3 is also encoded by other nucleotide sequences in the sample. V gene TRBV18 combines with J gene TRBJ1-3, with 8 nucleotides matching TRBD1. Germline V CDR1 and CDR2: KGHSH, LQKENI. The CDR3 loop spans 14 amino acids. The CDR3 loop reads CASSPQGAGNTIYF. CDR3 sequence (DNA): TGTGCCAGCTCGCCACAGGGGGCTGGAAACACCATATATTTT.

This chain joins TRBV11-2 and TRBJ2-7; 10 nucleotides match TRBD1. CDR1 and CDR2 from the germline V gene are SGHAT and FQNNGV. The CDR3 has 16 residues. J was trimmed by 0 bases and V by 1 base; bases with no gene match: 3. DNA of the CDR3: TGTGCCAGCAGCTTAGGGGGACAGGGGTACTCCTACGAGCAGTACTTC. Translating gives CASSLGGQGYSYEQYF.

CDR3 sequence reads: CASGWAQPQHF. In DNA form, the CDR3 reads TGTGCCAGCGGCTGGGCCCAGCCCCAGCATTTT. V gene TRBV27 combines with J gene TRBJ1-5; D is unclear. Trimming cost V 8 bases and J 7 bases, with 9 bases left between them. The CDR3 length is 11 residues. The germline V gene has CDR1 MNHEY and CDR2 SMNVEV (reference sequence).

The chain uses TRBV5-8 and TRBJ2-6; D remains ambiguous. Between the trimmed V and J ends, which lost 1 base and 0 bases, there was a span of 8 bases. Looked up from germline, CDR1 is SGHTS and CDR2 is YDEGEE. CDR3 length: 16 amino acids. CDR3 coding DNA: TGTGCCAGCAGCTTGTATAGTGGCTCTGGGGCCAACGTCCTGACTTTC. Protein product: CASSLYSGSGANVLTF.

The chain uses TRBV6-6 and TRBJ2-7; possible D gene TRBD2, 6 bases. From germline, CDR1 is MNHNY and CDR2 SVGAGI (reference sequence). Deletions cut 6 bases from V and 2 bases from J, with 14 bases between. The CDR3 has 14 residues. The CDR3 spells CASRPAGGAYEQYF. CDR3 bases: TGTGCCAGCAGGCCTGCAGGAGGGGCCTACGAGCAGTACTTC.

The V call is TRBV19, the J call TRBJ2-2; 14 bases match TRBD2. J lost 6 bases, V lost 8 bases, and 5 bases had no gene match. The CDR3 runs 15 residues. Looked up from germline, CDR1 is LNHDA and CDR2 is SQIVND (reference sequence). CDR3 DNA sequence: TGTGCCAGTGGACTAGCGGGAGGTATCTCCGGGGAGCTGTTTTTT. Its protein product is CASGLAGGISGELFF.

This clone is a singleton in its sample. V gene TRBV28 combines with J gene TRBJ2-7; D might be TRBD1 (6 bases). The CDR3 consists of 15 residues. The germline V gene encodes CDR1 MDHEN and CDR2 SYDVKM. V gave up 1 base and J gave up 4 bases, with 14 bases separating them. The CDR3 sequence is CASSLSAGEPYEQYF. The CDR3 nucleotides are TGTGCCAGCAGTTTATCGGCAGGGGAACCGTACGAGCAGTACTTC.

This clone is a singleton in its sample. V usage is TRBV2 and J usage is TRBJ2-2; 8 bases map to TRBD2. Trimming took 0 bases from V and 4 from J; bases not matched to a gene: 10. CDR1 is SNHLY, CDR2 FYNNEI, per germline. The CDR3 is 18 residues long. The CDR3 region has the DNA TGTGCCAGCAGTGAAGCGCCGTCGGGCGCGGGGGGCACCGGGGAGCTGTTTTTT. Its protein product is CASSEAPSGAGGTGELFF.

The genes are TRBV9 and TRBJ2-2, with a possible D match to TRBD2 (6 bases). V was clipped by 4 bases and J by 4 bases, with 14 bases between them. There are 15 residues in the CDR3. Per germline, CDR1 SGDLS and CDR2 YYNGEE. The CDR3 loop reads CASSRRERVTGELFF. In DNA, the CDR3 is TGTGCCAGCAGCCGACGGGAGCGCGTCACCGGGGAGCTGTTTTTT.

The rearrangement joins TRBV11-3 to TRBJ2-7; 10 bases align to TRBD2. Germline CDR1 reads SGHNT; CDR2 reads YENEEA. J lost 6 bases, V lost 5 bases, and 10 bases had no gene match. The CDR3 has 15 amino acids. The CDR3 nucleotides are TGTGCCAGCAGCCAACTAGCGGGGAGGGGGGCCGAGCAGTACGTC. It codes for CASSQLAGRGAEQYV.

The rearrangement joins TRBV27 to TRBJ2-6; possibly TRBD2 for D (6 bases). V dropped 6 bases and J dropped 0 bases, with 9 bases sitting between them. This CDR3 has 15 amino acids. Germline assignment: CDR1 MNHEY and CDR2 SMNVEV (reference sequence). The CDR3 DNA is TGTGCCAGCAGACTAGCCGGCTCTGGGGCCAACGTCCTGACTTTC. Amino acid sequence: CASRLAGSGANVLTF.

This chain links TRBV3-1 (or the pseudogene TRBV3-2) with TRBJ1-6; D gene unclear. V dropped 2 bases and J dropped 7 bases, with 6 bases sitting between them. The CDR3 is 13 amino acids. Germline values: CDR1 LGHDT, CDR2 YNNKEL (reference sequence). The CDR3 bases are TGTGCCAGCAGCCAAACTTGGAATTCACCCCTCCACTTT. Translation gives CASSQTWNSPLHF.

This chain links TRBV2 with TRBJ2-5; D perhaps matches TRBD2 (6 bases). There are 14 residues in the CDR3. Germline CDR1 reads SNHLY; CDR2 reads FYNNEI. V was shortened by 6 bases and J by 4 bases, with 15 bases between the two germline ends. The CDR3 DNA reads TGTGCCAGCAGGGCGGGGCTAGCCTCAGAGACCCAGTACTTC. Residues: CASRAGLASETQYF.

The chain uses TRBV23-1 and TRBJ1-5; D remains ambiguous. TRBV23-1 carries the ORF label, with uncertain function. The CDR3 is 15 residues long. Trimming removed 0 bases from V and 7 bases from J, with 13 bases in between. The DNA of the CDR3 is TGCGCCAGCAGTCAATCGAGGTTTTGCGGGCAGCCCCAGCATTTT. Translated: CASSQSRFCGQPQHF.

The chain recombines TRBV7-3 with TRBJ2-3; D is unresolved. Germline V gives CDR1 SGHTA, CDR2 FQGTGA. This CDR3 has 14 residues. Trimming took 0 bases from V and 4 from J, leaving 8 bases between them. DNA of the CDR3: TGTGCCAGCAGCTTAACGCCCGCAGCAGATACGCAGTATTTT. It is translated as CASSLTPAADTQYF.

The gene calls are TRBV6-5 and TRBJ1-1; D unclear. The CDR3 contains 14 residues. Per the germline V gene, CDR1 is MNHEY and CDR2 is SVGAGI. V shed 4 bases and J shed 1 base, with 10 bases lying between them. The CDR3 DNA is TGTGCCAGCAGTTCCCCAGGCTCGAACACTGAAGCTTTCTTT. Its translation is CASSSPGSNTEAFF.

This chain joins TRBV19 and TRBJ1-2, with TRBD1 matching over 7 bases. From germline, CDR1 is LNHDA and CDR2 SQIVND (reference sequence). This CDR3 contains 17 residues. V shed 3 bases, J shed 2 bases, and the junction held 12 bases outside the gene matches. Here the CDR3 reads CASSILSSRQGNYGYTF. The CDR3 DNA is TGTGCCAGTAGTATTCTTTCATCCCGACAGGGCAACTATGGCTACACCTTC. Full variable domain (remainder filled in from reference TRBV19 and TRBJ1-2): DGGITQSPKYLFRKEGQNVTLSCEQNLNHDAMYWYRQDPGQGLRLIYYSQIVNDFQKGDIAEGYSVSREKKESFPLTVTSAQKNPTAFYLCASSILSSRQGNYGYTFGSGTRLTVV.

The genes are TRBV23-1 and TRBJ2-7, with a possible D match to TRBD1 (6 bases). TRBV23-1 is treated as an ORF (open reading frame) with a function not yet certain. Trimming took 6 bases from V and 0 from J, leaving 15 bases between them. This CDR3 region has 15 residues. CDR3: CASRPDGQSSYEQYV. The CDR3 nucleotides read TGCGCCAGCAGGCCTGACGGACAGAGCTCCTACGAGCAGTACGTC.

The chain carries TRBV12-5 and TRBJ2-3, with 12 positions matching TRBD2. The V gene end was trimmed by 1 base and the J gene end by 5 bases; junction bases not matched to a gene: 4. The CDR3 sequence is 16 residues long. Germline V gene sequence: CDR1 LGHNT, CDR2 FRNRAP. The CDR3 loop reads CASGLGLAGVEDTQYF. CDR3 nucleotides: TGTGCTAGTGGTTTGGGACTAGCGGGAGTCGAAGATACGCAGTATTTT.

This chain connects TRBV4-1 to TRBJ2-5; weak D call: TRBD1 (5 bases). V lost 1 base and J lost 1, with 10 bases in between. Germline loops: CDR1 MGHRA, CDR2 YSYEKL. This CDR3 comprises 15 residues. The CDR3 DNA is TGCGCCAGCAGCCAAGGGGTGGGGCTCCAAGAGACCCAGTACTTC. This codes for CASSQGVGLQETQYF.

The chain combines TRBV28 with TRBJ1-3; 7 bases align to TRBD1. CDR3 size: 14 residues. CDR1 and CDR2 (germline): MDHEN, SYDVKM. The ends lost 5 bases at V and 0 bases at J; junction bases unmatched: 1. The CDR3 bases are TGTGCCAGCAGTCCAGGGGGCTCTGGAAACACCATATATTTT. Translating gives CASSPGGSGNTIYF.

The CDR3 region has the DNA TGTGCCACGTCCGGGACTGGAGGGTCCAATGAGCAGTTCTTC. Translation: CATSGTGGSNEQFF. The rearrangement uses TRBV10-3 and TRBJ2-1, with a tentative D call TRBD2 (6 bases). The germline V and J ends were trimmed by 10 bases and 6 bases, with 19 bases remaining between them. There are 14 residues in the CDR3. Germline lookup yields CDR1 ENHRY and CDR2 SYGVKD.

The CDR3 protein is CASSSGQFTDTQYF. The CDR3 DNA sequence: TGCGCCAGCAGCTCGGGACAGTTCACAGATACGCAGTATTTT. The chain couples TRBV5-1 to TRBJ2-3, with 7 positions matching TRBD1. The V gene end was trimmed by 3 bases and the J gene end by 2 bases; junction bases not matched to a gene: 3. Germline V gives CDR1 SGHRS, CDR2 YFSETQ. The CDR3 runs to 14 residues.

The CDR3 DNA is TGTGCCAGCAGTTACTCGTTCCGGACAGGGCCCAATGAGCAGTTCTTC. Protein: CASSYSFRTGPNEQFF. J is TRBJ2-1 and V is TRBV6-5; 8 bases align to TRBD1. V was pared by 0 bases and J by 6 bases, with 7 bases of the junction left unmatched. Germline assignment: CDR1 MNHEY and CDR2 SVGAGI. This CDR3 contains 16 residues.

The rearrangement joins TRBV30 to TRBJ1-1; TRBD1 matches at 8 bases. Looked up from germline, CDR1 is GTSNPN and CDR2 is SVGIG (reference sequence). CDR3 length equals 14 residues. Trimming removed 5 bases from V and 4 bases from J; junction bases left unmatched: 9. As DNA, the CDR3 is TGTGCCTGGGGATGGACAGGGTATGGCACTGAAGCTTTCTTT. This translates into CAWGWTGYGTEAFF.

The chain links TRBV4-1 to TRBJ1-4; D call uncertain. Trimming left V 2 bases short and J 12 bases short, with 13 bases between. CDR1 is MGHRA, CDR2 YSYEKL, per germline. CDR3 length equals 13 residues. In nucleotides, the CDR3 is TGCGCCAGCAGCCAATTTGTCGCTGGAGAACTGTTTTTT. This translates into CASSQFVAGELFF.

The chain recombines TRBV15 with TRBJ1-4, with a weak D call TRBD1 (5 bases). CDR1 LNHNV and CDR2 YYDKDF come from the germline V gene (reference sequence). Trimming left V 6 bases short and J 4 bases short, with 21 bases between. CDR3 length: 17 residues. The CDR3 here is CATREHGRGYFNEKLFF. The CDR3 coding sequence is TGTGCCACCAGAGAGCACGGGAGGGGCTATTTTAATGAAAAACTGTTTTTT. The entire variable domain, with the rest obtained from reference TRBV15 and TRBJ1-4, is as follows: DAMVIQNPRYQVTQFGKPVTLSCSQTLNHNVMYWYQQKSSQAPKLLFHYYDKDFNNEADTPDNFQSRRPNTSFCFLDIRSPGLGDTAMYLCATREHGRGYFNEKLFFGSGTQLSVL.